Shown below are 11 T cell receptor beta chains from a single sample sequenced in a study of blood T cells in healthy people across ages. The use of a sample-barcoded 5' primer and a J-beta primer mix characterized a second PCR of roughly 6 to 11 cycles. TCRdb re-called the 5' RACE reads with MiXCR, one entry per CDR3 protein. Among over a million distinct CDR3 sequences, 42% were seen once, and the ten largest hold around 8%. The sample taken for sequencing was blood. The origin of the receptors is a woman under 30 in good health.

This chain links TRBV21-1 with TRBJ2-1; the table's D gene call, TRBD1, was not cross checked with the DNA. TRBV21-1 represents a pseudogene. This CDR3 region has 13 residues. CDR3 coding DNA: TGTGCCAGCAGGGGGCCACTAGGTCATGAGCAGTTCTTC. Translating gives CASRGPLGHEQFF.

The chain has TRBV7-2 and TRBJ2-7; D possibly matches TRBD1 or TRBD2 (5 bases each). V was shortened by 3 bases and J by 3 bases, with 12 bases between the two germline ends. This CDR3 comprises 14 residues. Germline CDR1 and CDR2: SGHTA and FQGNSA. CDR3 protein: CASSFGTDNYEQYF. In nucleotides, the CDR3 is TGTGCCAGCAGCTTTGGGACGGACAACTACGAGCAGTACTTC.

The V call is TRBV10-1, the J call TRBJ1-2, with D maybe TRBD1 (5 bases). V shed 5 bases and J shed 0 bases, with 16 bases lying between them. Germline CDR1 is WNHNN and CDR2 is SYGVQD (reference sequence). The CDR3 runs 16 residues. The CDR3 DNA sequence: TGCGCCAGCAGTCCCGGGGGAGCCGATCCTAACTATGGCTACACCTTC. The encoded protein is CASSPGGADPNYGYTF.

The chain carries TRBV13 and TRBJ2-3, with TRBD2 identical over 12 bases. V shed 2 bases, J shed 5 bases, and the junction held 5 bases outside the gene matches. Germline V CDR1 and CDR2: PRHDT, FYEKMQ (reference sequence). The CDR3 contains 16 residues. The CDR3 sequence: CASSLRLAGGEDTQYF. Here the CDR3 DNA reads TGTGCCAGCAGCTTAAGGCTAGCGGGGGGGGAAGATACGCAGTATTTT.

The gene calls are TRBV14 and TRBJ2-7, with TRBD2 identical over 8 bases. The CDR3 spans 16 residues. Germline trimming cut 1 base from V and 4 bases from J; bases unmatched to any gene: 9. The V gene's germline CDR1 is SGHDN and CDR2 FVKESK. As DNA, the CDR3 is TGTGCCAGCAGCCAAGGCGGGGGGAGAAGGGGATACGAGCAGTACTTC. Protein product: CASSQGGGRRGYEQYF.

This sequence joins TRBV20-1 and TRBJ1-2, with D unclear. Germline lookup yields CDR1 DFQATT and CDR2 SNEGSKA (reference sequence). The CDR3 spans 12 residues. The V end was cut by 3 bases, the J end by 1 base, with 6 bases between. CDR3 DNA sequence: TGCAGTGCTAGTCGTCATAACTATGGCTACACCTTC. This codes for CSASRHNYGYTF.

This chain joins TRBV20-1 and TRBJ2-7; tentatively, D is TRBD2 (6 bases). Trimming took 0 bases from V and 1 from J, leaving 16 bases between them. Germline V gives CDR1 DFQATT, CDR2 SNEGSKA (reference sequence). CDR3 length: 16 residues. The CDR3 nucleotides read TGCAGTGCTAGAGATCCAACAGCGGAGGGTTCCTACGAGCAGTACTTC. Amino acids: CSARDPTAEGSYEQYF.

The CDR3 loop is CATAQDHSDYGYTF. The DNA of the CDR3 is TGTGCCACCGCGCAAGACCACTCGGACTATGGCTACACCTTC. The chain employs TRBV4-2 and TRBJ1-2; D unresolved. CDR1 is LGHNA, CDR2 YNFKEQ, per germline. This CDR3 is 14 amino acids long. Trimming shortened V by 10 bases and J by 3 bases, and 18 bases separated the two germline ends.

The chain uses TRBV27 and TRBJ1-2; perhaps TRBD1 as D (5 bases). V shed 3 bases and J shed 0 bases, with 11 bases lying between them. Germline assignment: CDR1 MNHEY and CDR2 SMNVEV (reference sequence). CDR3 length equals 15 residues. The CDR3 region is CASSFRRGANYGYTF. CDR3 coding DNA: TGTGCCAGCAGTTTCCGACGGGGGGCTAACTATGGCTACACCTTC.

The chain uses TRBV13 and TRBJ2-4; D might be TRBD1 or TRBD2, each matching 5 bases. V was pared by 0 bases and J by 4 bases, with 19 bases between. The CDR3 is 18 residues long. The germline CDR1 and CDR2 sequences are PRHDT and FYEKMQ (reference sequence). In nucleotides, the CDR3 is TGTGCCAGCAGCTTAGGGGGAGACGGGACCGGCGGGAAAAACATTCAGTACTTC. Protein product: CASSLGGDGTGGKNIQYF.

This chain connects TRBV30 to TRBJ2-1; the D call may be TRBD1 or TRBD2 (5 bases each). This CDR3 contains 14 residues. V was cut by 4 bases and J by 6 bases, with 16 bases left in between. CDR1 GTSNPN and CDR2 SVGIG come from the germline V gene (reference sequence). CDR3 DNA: TGTGCCTGGACCGGACTGGGGACGGGCAATGAGCAGTTCTTC. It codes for CAWTGLGTGNEQFF.